This T cell receptor (beta chain) is from a study of blood T cell repertoires in COVID-19. The authors' processing: Reference gene primer amplification gave nucleated cell count estimates. Using immunoSEQ multiplex PCR, the repertoire was profiled, and TCRdb retains in-frame clones only, with some absent. The V and J calls and clone size are taken from that table; D and trimming were inferred from the DNA. The table lists 200,000 to 250,000 clones, under 90% of them singletons. The CDR3 contains 16 residues. CDR1 is LNHDA, CDR2 SQIVND, per germline (reference sequence). Trimming left V 5 bases short and J 4 bases short, with 18 bases between.

The gene calls are TRBV19 and TRBJ1-5, with TRBD1 as a possible D gene (6 bases). The TCR sequence derives from a man in his sixties who had recovered from COVID-19. The sequencing input was PBMCs or T cells enriched from blood (not recorded which). CDR3 loop: CASSDSRTGRNQPQHF. CDR3 DNA: TGTGCCAGTAGTGATAGTCGCACAGGGAGAAATCAGCCCCAGCATTTT.